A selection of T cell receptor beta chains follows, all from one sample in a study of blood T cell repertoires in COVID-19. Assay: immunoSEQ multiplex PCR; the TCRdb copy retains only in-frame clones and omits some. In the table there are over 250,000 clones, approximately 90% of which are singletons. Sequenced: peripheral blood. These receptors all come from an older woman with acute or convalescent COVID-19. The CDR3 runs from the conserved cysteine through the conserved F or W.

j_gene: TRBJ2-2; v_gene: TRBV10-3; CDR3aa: CAISESSWDRGNTGELFF
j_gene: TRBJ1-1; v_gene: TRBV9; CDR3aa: CASSVDSNTEAFF
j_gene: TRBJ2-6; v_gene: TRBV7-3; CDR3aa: CASSLDRGSGANVLTF
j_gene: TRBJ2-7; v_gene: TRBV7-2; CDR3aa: CASSNSHEQYF
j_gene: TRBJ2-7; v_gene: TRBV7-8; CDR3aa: CASSFASGSSYEQYF
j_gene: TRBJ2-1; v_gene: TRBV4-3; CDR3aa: CASSPQREVYNEQFF
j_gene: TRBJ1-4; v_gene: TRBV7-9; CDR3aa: CASSRQTGATNEKLFF
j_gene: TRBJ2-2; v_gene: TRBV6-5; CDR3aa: CASSYRLAGKPGELFF
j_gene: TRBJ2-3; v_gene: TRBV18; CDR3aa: CASSPTPGQGVSDTQYF
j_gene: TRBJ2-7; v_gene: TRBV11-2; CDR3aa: CASSLAGPHEQYF
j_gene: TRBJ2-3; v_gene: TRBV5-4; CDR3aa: CASSEGLAETDTQYF
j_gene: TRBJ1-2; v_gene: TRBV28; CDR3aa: CASRSQGVLNYGYTF
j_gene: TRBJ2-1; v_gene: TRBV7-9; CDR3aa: CASSPSGGTFVEQFF
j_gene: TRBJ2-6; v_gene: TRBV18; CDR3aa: CASSPSTGFAGANVLTF
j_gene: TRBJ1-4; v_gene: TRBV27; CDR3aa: CASSLYPGFNEKLFF
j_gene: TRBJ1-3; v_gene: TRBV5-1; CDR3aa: CASTSRGGRGGNTIYF
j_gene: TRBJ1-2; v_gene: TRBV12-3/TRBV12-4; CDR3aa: CASSFGELGYTF
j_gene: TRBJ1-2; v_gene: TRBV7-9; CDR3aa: CASSPNEAYGYTF
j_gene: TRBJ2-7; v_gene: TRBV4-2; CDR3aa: CASSQDVAVSYEQYF
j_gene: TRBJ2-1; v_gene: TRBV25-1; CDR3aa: CASSGGLTVTYNEQFF
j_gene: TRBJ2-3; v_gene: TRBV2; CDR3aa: CASRAGVTDTQYF
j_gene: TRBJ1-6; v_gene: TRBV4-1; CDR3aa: CASSQDRRGQGNSPLHF
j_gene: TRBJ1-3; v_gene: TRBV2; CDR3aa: CARDRTGSGNTIYF
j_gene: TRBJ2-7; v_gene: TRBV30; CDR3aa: CAFLRRGGSYEQYF
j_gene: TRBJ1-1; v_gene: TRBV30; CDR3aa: CAWSVRDRGRGHTEAFF
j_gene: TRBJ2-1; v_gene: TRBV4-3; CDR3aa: CASRYTPGLAGGDEQFF
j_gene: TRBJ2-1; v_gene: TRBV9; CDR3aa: CASSPRQVAYNEQFF
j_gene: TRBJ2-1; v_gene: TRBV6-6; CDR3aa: CASSYLPQGYEQFF
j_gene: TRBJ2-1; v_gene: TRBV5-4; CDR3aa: CASSDRSGVEQFF
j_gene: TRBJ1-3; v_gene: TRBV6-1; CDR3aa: CASSDPGRVGNTIYF
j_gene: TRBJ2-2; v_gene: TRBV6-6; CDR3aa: CASSYDGGAGELFF
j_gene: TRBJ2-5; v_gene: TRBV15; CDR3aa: CATSSTGTSGSETQYF
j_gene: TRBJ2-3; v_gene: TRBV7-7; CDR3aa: CASSRGGAVTDTQYF
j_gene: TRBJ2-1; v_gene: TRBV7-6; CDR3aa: CASSSSKRGGRNEQFF
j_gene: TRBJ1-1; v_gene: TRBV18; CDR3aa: CASSLQNQAEAFF
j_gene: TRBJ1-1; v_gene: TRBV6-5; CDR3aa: CASSSGGDPMNTEAFF
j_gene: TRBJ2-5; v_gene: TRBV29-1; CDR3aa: CSVGLAAPAQYF
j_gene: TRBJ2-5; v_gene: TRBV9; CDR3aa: CASSVNPTGRETQYF
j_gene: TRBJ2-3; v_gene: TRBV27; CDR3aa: CASQGAGTADTQYF
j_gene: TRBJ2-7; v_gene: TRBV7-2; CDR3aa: CASKTGPSSYEQYF
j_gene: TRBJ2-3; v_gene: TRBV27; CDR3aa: CASTSLIRGTAADTQYF
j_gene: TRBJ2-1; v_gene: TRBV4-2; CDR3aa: CASSQVASGGFRSSYNEQFF
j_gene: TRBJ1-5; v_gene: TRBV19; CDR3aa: CASTVSNQPQHF
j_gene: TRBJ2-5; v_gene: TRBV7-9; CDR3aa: CASSLMGGRETQYF